This T cell receptor beta chain emerged from a study of beta chain features in type 1 diabetes listed by TCRdb under 2018. About the full investigation: No differences in mean age, gender distribution, total cell number or subset yield were found between patients and healthy donors. A total of 107,917,701 sorted cells were examined across all samples, and the number of cells per subset was strongly correlated with RNA yield. The study compared TCRB repertoires of sorted circulating CD4+ T cell subsets between recently diagnosed type 1 diabetes patients and matched healthy donors. Naive and central memory subsets were obtained from all 30 or so donors, but regulatory and stem cell-like memory subsets were isolated from only 8 patients and about 8 healthy donors. Beyond this particular receptor, the publication reports: A moderate but significant shortening of TCRB CDR3 length was observed in type 1 diabetes patients in all four CD4+ subsets. Shorter templates might be favored by PCR, yet because patient and control samples were amplified and corrected together, any such skew would affect both groups equally. Because cDNA was sequenced instead of genomic DNA, activated cells with high expression could be over-represented, although the groups did not differ in activation or CD3 levels. Fewer insertions and more nucleotide deletions at VDJ recombination sites were observed in patients with type 1 diabetes, implying thymic rearrangement abnormalities. HLA sub-analyses involved small numbers of individuals, so any influence of HLA type on TCRB rearrangement remained unresolved. The naive, central memory and regulatory TCRB repertoires appeared to resemble one another more closely among patients than among healthy donors.

The entire amount of isolated RNA was reverse transcribed using the High Capacity cDNA Reverse Transcription Kit, so the sequenced TCRB transcripts were expressed ones. Deep immunoSEQ sequencing was applied to naive, central memory and regulatory T cell samples, giving an average of about 3.7 million total reads per sample. After sorted cells were lysed in RLT buffer, RNA was extracted with DNase-treated RNeasy Micro or Mini kits, with the choice depending on cell number. Each cell subset was processed separately to prevent cross-contamination, with patient and healthy donor samples processed together. The immunoSEQ multiplex PCR was used to amplify TCRB sequences from cDNA, yielding 87-bp fragments that span the CDR3 region. Amplicons were sequenced on the Illumina HiSeq platform. Processing in the source paper ran as follows. Synthetic template baselines were used to correct PCR bias computationally, reads within Hamming distance 2 were collapsed together, and singletons that could not be merged were discarded. Reads were aligned to IMGT to assign V, D and J genes, CDR3 length, and insertions or deletions at six rearrangement sites. Within each subset, clonotype counts were normalized to the number of sorted cells before true diversity and Gini coefficients were calculated with the tcR R package. Repertoire sharing was quantified using the overlap coefficient calculated on TCRB nucleotide sequences. Out-of-frame TCRB sequences from naive cells were analyzed as a proxy for the pre-selection repertoire. In TCRdb, the immuneACCESS table is reduced to in-frame sequences with V and J assigned. These tables do not hold every clone; where another copy was compared, an unresolved V gene accounts for under half, and the others remain unexplained. D and trimming come from the DNA, and the V and J calls and clone size come from that table. The sample table contains around 300,000 clones; only one count was recorded for approximately 10% of them. The top ten clonotypes cover under 0.02% of the sample.

A few counts support this clone. Its specific antigen is unknown. Base quality data are lacking; no much larger clone is found one base away. Each donor gave one peripheral blood draw, around 100 mL on average, collected into heparinised tubes. A BD FACSAria II and a panel including CD45RO, CCR7, CD25, CD127, CD95 and CD27 were used to sort naive, central memory, regulatory and stem cell-like memory CD4+ T cells. A purity above 98% was achieved for all sorted populations. PBMCs were isolated right away by Lymphoprep density gradient centrifugation and were stained directly, without culture. To minimize batch effects, samples were stained and sorted in pairs, one healthy donor with one patient per experiment. This sequence was found in a woman aged 25 to 39 in good health. The sample was naive CD4+ T cells from blood. According to the study, the label for this sample's cell subset or site signals: true naive CD4+ T cells.

The DNA reads TGTGCCACCGCCGGGGCAGATACGCAGTATTTT. This is translated as CATAGADTQYF. The chain was built from TRBV18 and TRBJ2-3; TRBD2 is a possible D gene, resting on 5 matching bases. CDR1 and CDR2 are read off the germline V gene as KGHSH and LQKENI. V and J lose 10 bases and 4 bases, and a span of 9 bases separates them. From the cysteine up to the phenylalanine, the CDR3 has a length of 11 residues. Only the CDR3 part of the read is kept: 33 bases, read in frame from the first base.